The clone carrying this TCR beta chain was detected only once. Its antigen is as yet unknown. A read error may account for a junction end that differs from germline. The record originates from a study of type 1 and type 2 diabetes patients. Germline V gives CDR1 MDHEN, CDR2 SYDVKM. The CDR3 covers 15 residues. Amplification started from genomic DNA. Amplification of the beta chain CDR3 used 30 forward and 13 reverse multiplex primers. MiXCR, run by TCRdb on the multiplex PCR reads, gives a single entry per CDR3 protein. The sample has fewer than 300,000 distinct CDR3 sequences, roughly 44% seen once. Regarding the study as a whole: Both CD4+ and CD8+ type 2 diabetes repertoires showed significantly higher diversity than type 1.

This chain links TRBV28 with TRBJ1-1, with 7 bases aligning to TRBD1. The clonotype comes from a man aged 18-30 years with type 2 diabetes. The sequenced sample was peripheral blood mononuclear cells (PBMCs). Here the CDR3 reads CASSLRGGPNTEAFF. DNA of the CDR3: TGTGCCAGTAGTTTAAGAGGGGGCCCGAACACTGAAGCTTTCTTT.